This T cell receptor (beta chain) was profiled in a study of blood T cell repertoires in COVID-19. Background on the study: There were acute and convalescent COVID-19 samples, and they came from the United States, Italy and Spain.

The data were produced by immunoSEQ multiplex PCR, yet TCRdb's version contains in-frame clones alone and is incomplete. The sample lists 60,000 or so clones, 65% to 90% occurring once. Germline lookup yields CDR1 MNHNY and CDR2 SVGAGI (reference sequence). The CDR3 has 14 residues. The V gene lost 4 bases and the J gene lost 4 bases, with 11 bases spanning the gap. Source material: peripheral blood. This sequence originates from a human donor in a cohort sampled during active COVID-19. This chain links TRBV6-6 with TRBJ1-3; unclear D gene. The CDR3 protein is CASSSSGVGNTIYF. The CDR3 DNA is TGTGCCAGCAGTTCCAGCGGGGTCGGAAACACCATATATTTT.